The source of this T cell receptor (beta chain) is a study of shared clonotypes between healthy human individuals. Study background: Per donor, three plates held CD4 naive cells, three held CD4 memory, two held CD8 naive and one held CD8 memory. Study findings and constraints: Non-shared clonotypes displayed generation probabilities falling below those of clonotypes present in all four donors. The naive CD4 repertoires of several donors were compared, and approximately 4.7% of clonotypes were shared.

To note about this clone: Its target is not known.

The CDR3 extends over 19 amino acids. The V gene's germline CDR1 is MGHRA and CDR2 YSYEKL. With 1 base clipped from V and 7 bases from J, the junction kept 11 bases outside the gene matches. Every subset's genomic DNA went evenly onto several immunoSEQ plates. Sequencing used immunoSEQ multiplex PCR; TCRdb keeps in-frame clones, though not all of them. This table has hundreds of thousands of clones, approximately 96% appearing once. Only CD45RO-negative cells positively selected for CCR7 counted as naive CD8 cells, so terminally differentiated effector memory CD45RA+ cells were excluded. The sample consisted of naive CD8+ T cells sorted from blood. This receptor was obtained from a woman younger than 45 in good health. The chain has TRBV4-1 and TRBJ2-1, with 15 bases lining up with TRBD2. CDR3 bases: TGCGCCAGCAGCCAAGGTGATGGACTAGCGGGAGGGCAAGTGAATGAGCAGTTCTTC. Amino acids: CASSQGDGLAGGQVNEQFF.